This T cell receptor beta chain was sequenced during a study of radiation and T cells in renal cell carcinoma. As to time point: baseline pretreatment blood. Described treatment: 15 Gy SBRT to primary tumor, nephrectomy 4 weeks later. The patient's renal cell carcinoma had clear cell pathology. Sequenced by immunoSEQ multiplex PCR; TCRdb stores in-frame clones only, minus some. This table has 130,000 or so clones, about 88% appearing once. The V gene's germline CDR1 is SGHNT and CDR2 YYREEE (reference sequence). Trimming took off 4 bases at V and 4 bases at J, with 18 bases between the two ends. The CDR3 has 16 amino acids.

This specimen was blood, taken from a patient whose treatment included radiotherapy and nephrectomy. The chain uses TRBV5-4 and TRBJ1-5; TRBD1 is a possible D gene (6 bases). The sequence was obtained from a woman aged 50 to 60 with renal cell carcinoma. The DNA for the CDR3 is TGTGCCAGCAGCCCCCGTCCCGGGGGCCAAAATCAGCCCCAGCATTTT. Translating gives CASSPRPGGQNQPQHF.